One and the same sample provided the 27 T cell receptor beta chains below, sequenced in a study of blood T cell repertoires in COVID-19. This table comes from immunoSEQ multiplex PCR, and its TCRdb copy is limited to in-frame clones, with some not included. The sample shows 410,000 or so clones, more than 80% of them seen only once. The sequencing sample was made of peripheral blood. The receptor set was obtained from a woman aged 30 to 39 with active or convalescent COVID-19.

This chain uses TRBV11-2 with TRBJ2-1; possible D gene TRBD1, 8 bases. V dropped 5 bases and J dropped 4 bases, with 27 bases sitting between them. There are 19 residues in the CDR3. Per the germline V gene, CDR1 is SGHAT and CDR2 is FQNNGV. The CDR3 region has the DNA TGTGCCAGCAGCCCGCGGGGGACAGGTAGCGAGCGGAGATACAATGAGCAGTTCTTC. Its translation: CASSPRGTGSERRYNEQFF.

The rearrangement uses TRBV6-4 and TRBJ2-1; D not certain. With 2 bases removed from V and 5 bases from J, the gap between germline ends came to 13 bases. The germline CDR1 and CDR2 sequences are MRHNA and SNTAGT. There are 15 residues in the CDR3. The CDR3 nucleotides are TGTGCCAGCAGTGACCTCGGCGGTTCGGACAATGAGCAGTTCTTC. Its translation: CASSDLGGSDNEQFF.

This rearrangement joins TRBV6-1 to TRBJ2-1; weak D call: TRBD1 (6 bases). The germline V gene has CDR1 MNHNS and CDR2 SASEGT. The CDR3 totals 14 residues. V dropped 2 bases and J dropped 7 bases, with 12 bases sitting between them. The CDR3 loop reads CASSERGRGNEQFF. CDR3 sequence (DNA): TGTGCCAGCAGTGAAAGAGGCAGGGGTAATGAGCAGTTCTTC.

This chain links TRBV30 with TRBJ2-5; the match to TRBD1 covers 10 bases. Germline CDR1 and CDR2: GTSNPN and SVGIG (reference sequence). Trimming cost V 2 bases and J 1 base; bases outside gene matches: 7. This CDR3 region has 16 residues. For the CDR3, the DNA is TGTGCCTGGAGTAGAAAATGGGACAGGGGCCAAGAGACCCAGTACTTC. Its protein is CAWSRKWDRGQETQYF. The entire variable domain, with the rest obtained from reference TRBV30 and TRBJ2-5, is as follows: SQTIHQWPATLVQPVGSPLSLECTVEGTSNPNLYWYRQAAGRGLQLLFYSVGIGQISSEVPQNLSASRPQDRQFILSSKKLLLSDSGFYLCAWSRKWDRGQETQYFGPGTRLLVL.

The DNA for the CDR3 is TGTGCCAGCAGCTCCACAGAAAGACAGGGGAATGAGCAGTTCTTC. This translates into CASSSTERQGNEQFF. The chain joins TRBV4-2 to TRBJ2-1; TRBD1 aligns across 8 bases. The trim removed 5 bases at V and 7 bases at J, leaving 10 bases unmatched. Per germline, CDR1 LGHNA and CDR2 YNFKEQ. This CDR3 is built from 15 residues.

The chain uses TRBV2 and TRBJ2-1, with TRBD2 identical over 8 bases. Germline CDR1 SNHLY, CDR2 FYNNEI. This CDR3 region has 14 residues. The ends lost 3 bases at V and 7 bases at J; junction bases unmatched: 5. In nucleotides, the CDR3 is TGTGCCAGCAGTGACCCGGGAGGGCCAAATGAGCAGTTCTTC. Its translation: CASSDPGGPNEQFF.

The chain combines TRBV15 with TRBJ2-3; 8 bases match TRBD1. Germline V CDR1 and CDR2: LNHNV, YYDKDF (reference sequence). The junction had 4 bases not matched to a gene; V was cut back by 2 bases and J by 0 bases. This CDR3 is 16 amino acids long. The CDR3 DNA sequence: TGTGCCACCAGCAGAAGGACAGGGAAAAGCACAGATACGCAGTATTTT. This sequence encodes CATSRRTGKSTDTQYF.

The rearrangement links TRBV2 to TRBJ1-5; 9 bases fit TRBD1. Trimming removed 7 bases from V and 2 bases from J; junction bases left unmatched: 9. The germline V gene has CDR1 SNHLY and CDR2 FYNNEI. CDR3 length: 16 residues. The CDR3 sequence is CASTGDRGDGNQPQHF. The CDR3 DNA follows: TGTGCCAGCACCGGTGACAGGGGGGATGGCAATCAGCCCCAGCATTTT. Full variable domain (remainder filled in from reference TRBV2 and TRBJ1-5): EPEVTQTPSHQVTQMGQEVILRCVPISNHLYFYWYRQILGQKVEFLVSFYNNEISEKSEIFDDQFSVERPDGSNFTLKIRSTKLEDSAMYFCASTGDRGDGNQPQHFGDGTRLSIL.

This rearrangement joins TRBV7-9 to TRBJ2-7, with TRBD1 matching 7 bases. Germline lookup yields CDR1 SEHNR and CDR2 FQNEAQ (reference sequence). This CDR3 is 15 amino acids long. V gave up 1 base and J gave up 2 bases; unmatched junction bases: 5. CDR3 protein: CASSLGQGEAYEQYF. CDR3 DNA: TGTGCCAGCAGCTTAGGGCAGGGGGAAGCCTACGAGCAGTACTTC.

V usage is TRBV4-2 and J usage is TRBJ2-7; 8 bases are shared with TRBD2. This CDR3 comprises 17 residues. Germline V lookup: CDR1 LGHNA, CDR2 YNFKEQ. The V gene end was trimmed by 1 base and the J gene end by 2 bases; junction bases not matched to a gene: 10. CDR3 region: CASSQVSQRGRTYEQYF. DNA for the CDR3: TGTGCCAGCAGCCAAGTCAGCCAGCGGGGGCGAACCTACGAGCAGTACTTC.

This CDR3 reads CSAQNGGTEAFF. The CDR3 DNA reads TGCAGCGCGCAAAACGGGGGTACTGAAGCTTTCTTT. This sequence joins TRBV29-1 and TRBJ1-1, with D possibly matching TRBD1 (5 bases). The CDR3 runs 12 residues. Germline V gene data show CDR1 as SQVTM and CDR2 as ANQGSEA. V gave up 7 bases and J gave up 5 bases, with 14 bases separating them.

J is TRBJ2-7 and V is TRBV2; possibly TRBD1 for D (6 bases). Germline V CDR1 and CDR2: SNHLY, FYNNEI. V lost 1 base, J lost 7 bases, and 14 bases lay in between. This CDR3 is built from 14 residues. DNA of the CDR3: TGTGCCAGCAGTGAAGACGACAGGTTGTCAGAGCAGTACTTC. Amino acid sequence: CASSEDDRLSEQYF.

The chain joins TRBV19 to TRBJ1-2; the D gene is possibly TRBD1 (6 bases). The CDR3 loop spans 11 amino acids. Germline CDR1 and CDR2: LNHDA and SQIVND (reference sequence). Trimming took off 8 bases at V and 4 bases at J, with 8 bases between the two ends. The CDR3 DNA reads TGTGCCAGTGGCAGGGGCTATGGCTACACCTTC. Translating it yields CASGRGYGYTF. Full variable domain (missing parts from reference TRBV19 and TRBJ1-2): DGGITQSPKYLFRKEGQNVTLSCEQNLNHDAMYWYRQDPGQGLRLIYYSQIVNDFQKGDIAEGYSVSREKKESFPLTVTSAQKNPTAFYLCASGRGYGYTFGSGTRLTVV.

The chain carries TRBV2 and TRBJ1-6; 7 nucleotides line up with TRBD1. Germline V lookup: CDR1 SNHLY, CDR2 FYNNEI. V lost 6 bases to trimming and J lost 9 bases; unmatched junction nucleotides: 17. The CDR3 contains 17 residues. The CDR3 DNA sequence: TGTGCCAGCAGATCGCAGACAGGGAGACTGCCTTTTTCACCCCTCCACTTT. Its protein product is CASRSQTGRLPFSPLHF.

V gene TRBV4-1 combines with J gene TRBJ2-3; TRBD2 might be the D (6 bases). V lost 6 bases to trimming and J lost 1 base, with 14 bases between them. The CDR3 has 15 residues. Germline CDR1 reads MGHRA; CDR2 reads YSYEKL. DNA of the CDR3: TGCGCCAGCAGACCCCTAGCGTATGGCACAGATACGCAGTATTTT. Translation: CASRPLAYGTDTQYF.

The chain uses TRBV2 and TRBJ2-3; D is uncertain. The germline gives CDR1 SNHLY, CDR2 FYNNEI. The CDR3 has 14 amino acids. V dropped 3 bases and J dropped 5 bases, with 12 bases sitting between them. The CDR3 here is CASSEVAFKDTQYF. For the CDR3, the DNA is TGTGCCAGCAGTGAGGTGGCCTTTAAAGATACGCAGTATTTT.

Only a few counts were recorded for this clone. The V and J genes are TRBV5-4 and TRBJ2-2, with 7 bases aligning to TRBD2. The CDR3 totals 16 residues. Germline V gene data show CDR1 as SGHNT and CDR2 as YYREEE (reference sequence). V shed 4 bases and J 1 base; nucleotides not matched to a gene: 7. The CDR3 DNA sequence: TGTGCCAGCAGCGTGGGACTACTAATGAACACCGGGGAGCTGTTTTTT. Protein: CASSVGLLMNTGELFF.

The chain carries TRBV19 and TRBJ1-2, with D unclear. Germline CDR1 and CDR2: LNHDA and SQIVND (reference sequence). The CDR3 spans 12 residues. Trimming took off 5 bases at V and 1 base at J, with 5 bases between the two ends. CDR3 sequence: CASSHHNYGYTF. The CDR3 DNA is TGTGCCAGTAGTCATCATAACTATGGCTACACCTTC.

In this sample, this clone turned up once. CDR3 in amino acids: CASSGDPSGSEAFF. The CDR3 DNA sequence: TGCGCCAGCAGTGGCGATCCCTCTGGGAGTGAAGCTTTCTTT. The chain combines TRBV5-1 with TRBJ1-1; D unclear. The CDR3 sequence is 14 residues long. V lost 5 bases and J 7 bases, leaving 18 bases between the germline ends. Per the germline V gene, CDR1 is SGHRS and CDR2 is YFSETQ.

This chain links TRBV20-1 with TRBJ1-1; 7 nucleotides align to TRBD1. This CDR3 has 15 amino acids. Germline trimming cut 3 bases from V and 0 bases from J; bases unmatched to any gene: 7. Germline V lookup: CDR1 DFQATT, CDR2 SNEGSKA (reference sequence). Written as DNA, the CDR3 is TGCAGTGCTAGTCTCTCAGGGGGTTTGAACACTGAAGCTTTCTTT. Protein: CSASLSGGLNTEAFF.

The rearrangement links TRBV29-1 to TRBJ1-2, with D maybe TRBD1 (5 bases). CDR3 length: 13 amino acids. Germline-derived CDR1 and CDR2 are SQVTM and ANQGSEA. The V gene lost 0 bases and the J gene lost 5 bases, with 10 bases spanning the gap. The CDR3 spells CSVEDRGVYGYTF. In DNA form, the CDR3 reads TGCAGCGTTGAAGATCGGGGGGTTTATGGCTACACCTTC.

The chain combines TRBV2 with TRBJ1-3; the D gene is possibly TRBD1 (5 bases). The germline V gene has CDR1 SNHLY and CDR2 FYNNEI. V was pared by 7 bases and J by 2 bases, with 12 bases between. The CDR3 runs 14 residues. This CDR3 reads CASNGGDPGNTIYF. The CDR3 DNA reads as TGTGCCAGCAATGGGGGGGATCCTGGAAACACCATATATTTT.

The chain employs TRBV9 and TRBJ2-2; D might be TRBD1 (6 bases). V lost 5 bases to trimming and J lost 4 bases, with 12 bases between them. This CDR3 has 14 residues. Germline values: CDR1 SGDLS, CDR2 YYNGEE. CDR3 protein: CASRGDISTGELFF. DNA of the CDR3: TGTGCCAGCAGGGGGGACATCTCCACCGGGGAGCTGTTTTTT.

For this clone: This same CDR3 is encoded by further DNA sequences in the sample. CDR3 sequence (DNA): TGTGCCAGTAGGGCGGGGGGTTACAATGAGCAGTTCTTC. It encodes CASRAGGYNEQFF. The chain has TRBV19 and TRBJ2-1; 8 bases are shared with TRBD2. This CDR3 comprises 13 residues. Per germline, CDR1 LNHDA and CDR2 SQIVND (reference sequence). Trimming at V came to 6 bases and at J to 4 bases, leaving 2 bases not matched to a gene.

V gene TRBV6-5 combines with J gene TRBJ1-1; no clear D gene. Trimming shortened V by 6 bases and J by 3 bases, and 17 bases separated the two germline ends. This CDR3 has 15 residues. Germline V gene sequence: CDR1 MNHEY, CDR2 SVGAGI. The CDR3 sequence: CASSPPGFSYTEAFF. The CDR3 DNA reads as TGTGCCAGCAGCCCGCCGGGATTCTCGTACACTGAAGCTTTCTTT.

This clone was seen just once. The genes are TRBV19 and TRBJ2-7, with D maybe TRBD1 (6 bases). This CDR3 spans 16 amino acids. Deletions cut 4 bases from V and 1 base from J, with 17 bases between. Germline V gene sequence: CDR1 LNHDA, CDR2 SQIVND (reference sequence). CDR3 bases: TGTGCCAGTAGTAAAAGCGACAGGAGACTTTCCTACGAGCAGTACTTC. Translation gives CASSKSDRRLSYEQYF.

The chain carries TRBV5-1 and TRBJ2-5; TRBD2 matches at 13 bases. The V gene's germline CDR1 is SGHRS and CDR2 YFSETQ. This CDR3 has 17 amino acids. The ends lost 4 bases at V and 4 bases at J; junction bases unmatched: 10. CDR3 nucleotides: TGCGCCAGCAGCCCGGACGGACTAGCGGGAGCCTTAGAGACCCAGTACTTC. It translates to CASSPDGLAGALETQYF.